A single sample is the source of the 10 T cell receptor beta chains below, sequenced in a study of human T cells and chemical hapten exposure. Time point indicated: patch test 1, 2 weeks after DPC sensitization. Indicated treatment: therapeutic diphenylcyclopropenone sensitization with weekly scalp DPC. TCRdb independently ran MiXCR on the RACE reads; one entry per CDR3 protein. The sample yields under 450,000 distinct CDR3 sequences, 4% to 5.5% seen once. The sample was whole blood, taken in connection with sensitization to the hapten diphenylcyclopropenone (DPC). Source of these receptors: a woman between 45 and 65 years old with alopecia areata. Some clones in this sample may be carry-over from other donors' samples.

In its sample, this clonotype was seen many times. This sequence joins TRBV6-5 and TRBJ2-2, with D possibly matching TRBD1 (6 bases). Per germline, CDR1 MNHEY and CDR2 SVGAGI. The CDR3 is made up of 15 amino acids. Trimming took off 6 bases at V and 1 base at J, with 12 bases between the two ends. The CDR3 DNA sequence: TGTGCCAGCAGCGTAGGACAGTGGAACACCGGGGAGCTGTTTTTT. It codes for CASSVGQWNTGELFF.

This clonotype was recorded once. One base away lies a much larger clone, so this may be a sequencing read error. Since no conserved phenylalanine or tryptophan closes the CDR3, a read error is the likely cause. The J gene is TRBJ1-2, the V gene TRBV6-5, with D tentatively TRBD1 (5 bases). Trimming took 6 bases from V and 4 from J, leaving 18 bases between them. There are 15 residues in the CDR3. CDR1 is MNHEY and CDR2 is SVGAGI in the germline V gene. This chain's CDR3 is CASSNGAGLSYGYTI. CDR3 DNA: TGTGCCAGCAGCAACGGGGCAGGGCTAAGCTATGGCTACACCATC.

This clonotype was counted at least ten times. V and J are TRBV18 and TRBJ1-5; D ambiguous. The CDR3 extends over 14 amino acids. The germline V and J ends were trimmed by 5 bases and 0 bases, with 8 bases remaining between them. Germline V gene lookup returns CDR1 KGHSH and CDR2 LQKENI. The CDR3 coding sequence is TGTGCCAGCTCAACCACAGATAGCAATCAGCCCCAGCATTTT. This codes for CASSTTDSNQPQHF.

This clonotype has a handful of counts. The CDR3 coding sequence is TGCGCCAGCGGATTGGACCGGACTGAAGCTTTCTTT. This codes for CASGLDRTEAFF. This sequence joins TRBV5-1 and TRBJ1-1; D is unclear. This CDR3 contains 12 residues. Trimming took 7 bases from V and 5 from J, leaving 12 bases between them. Germline CDR1 is SGHRS and CDR2 is YFSETQ.

The sample holds many counts of this clonotype. V usage is TRBV6-2 or TRBV6-3 and J usage is TRBJ2-1; 9 bases fit TRBD1. With V trimmed by 6 bases and J by 4 bases, 10 bases remained unmatched. CDR1 is MNHEY, CDR2 SVGEGT, per germline. There are 16 residues in the CDR3. The CDR3 loop reads CASRQLGTGPYNEQFF. Written as DNA, the CDR3 is TGTGCCAGCAGGCAACTAGGGACAGGGCCTTACAATGAGCAGTTCTTC.

This clonotype occurred many times. The genes are TRBV28 and TRBJ2-7; 8 nucleotides agree with TRBD1. After removal of 5 bases from V and 3 bases from J, the junction contained 6 bases not matched to a gene. The CDR3 consists of 14 residues. In germline, CDR1 is MDHEN, CDR2 SYDVKM. In DNA, the CDR3 is TGTGCCAGCAGTCCTCCGGGACAGGTCTACGAGCAGTACTTC. Its protein product is CASSPPGQVYEQYF.

In this sample, this clonotype turned up many times. This sequence joins TRBV7-2 and TRBJ1-5; D is possibly TRBD1 (6 bases). Trimming cost V 3 bases and J 2 bases, with 14 bases left between them. The CDR3 length is 16 residues. The germline V gene has CDR1 SGHTA and CDR2 FQGNSA. For the CDR3, the DNA is TGTGCCAGCAGCTTCCACCGGGACATCGGCAATCAGCCCCAGCATTTT. Residues: CASSFHRDIGNQPQHF.

In its sample, this clonotype was seen a few times. The rearrangement links TRBV2 to TRBJ1-2, with D maybe TRBD1 (5 bases). The CDR3 loop spans 13 amino acids. Trimming stripped 9 bases from V and 3 bases from J, with 14 bases between. Germline V gene lookup returns CDR1 SNHLY and CDR2 FYNNEI. CDR3 DNA: TGTGCCAGTAGGACATTCTCTTACTATGGCTACACCTTC. It codes for CASRTFSYYGYTF.

CDR3 bases: TGCGCCAGCAGCTTGGCGGAGTTCCACGAGCAGTACTTC. Its translation is CASSLAEFHEQYF. The genes are TRBV5-1 and TRBJ2-7, with no clear D. CDR1 is SGHRS, CDR2 YFSETQ, per germline. The CDR3 length is 13 residues. With 0 bases removed from V and 5 bases from J, the gap between germline ends came to 9 bases.

This clonotype came up many times. The V call is TRBV12-3 or TRBV12-4, the J call TRBJ1-4; 9 positions match TRBD1. The CDR3 runs to 14 residues. With V trimmed by 6 bases and J by 5 bases, 4 bases remained unmatched. The CDR3 coding sequence is TGTGCCAGCAGCCTACAGGGGGCGAATGAAAAACTGTTTTTT. Protein product: CASSLQGANEKLFF.